The clone carrying this T cell receptor (beta chain) was observed a single time. Its antigen is not identified. Regulatory T cells were sorted from blood as CD4+ CD25-high CD127-low cells. Germline V gene sequence: CDR1 LNHDA, CDR2 SQIVND (reference sequence). CDR3 length equals 14 residues. Trimming stripped 7 bases from V and 2 bases from J, with 14 bases between. This record belongs to a study of regulatory and conventional T cells in RAG deficiency. Data came from immunoSEQ multiplex PCR; TCRdb stores just in-frame clones and leaves some out. In the table there are 9,000 to 15,000 clones, roughly 95% of which are singletons. Study results and caveats: These Omenn syndrome Treg sorts may hold peripherally activated cells instead. Omenn syndrome and CID/AS patients had about 100-fold fewer unique Treg TCR beta sequences, versus 8 to 10-fold elsewhere. Omenn patients showed >80% Treg-Tconv overlap and shorter CDR3 lengths.

Another study also made use of these data, one on regulatory T cells. That investigation notes: The PCR used 52 TRBV and 13 TRBJ primers. Patient repertoires had restricted TRB V-J pairs and skewed V and J usage, most in Tregs.

The sequenced sample consisted of CD127- CD25+ CD4+ Tregs sorted from blood. This TCR was recovered from a human donor in good health. The chain joins TRBV19 to TRBJ1-2; D unclear. The CDR3 loop is CASKLLAENYGYTF. CDR3 bases: TGTGCCAGTAAACTACTGGCGGAGAACTATGGCTACACCTTC.